The rows below give T cell receptor beta chains drawn from one sample of a study of CD8 T cells in ankylosing spondylitis. One entry per CDR3 protein results from TCRdb running MiXCR on the 5' RACE reads. The repertoire has more than 60,000 distinct CDR3 sequences, roughly 5.3% of them found once; the top ten carry approximately 2.1%. Sequences were obtained from blood, either unsorted or a sorted T cell fraction (not recorded which). The receptors shown here come from a male donor with ankylosing spondylitis or in good health (not recorded which). Both conserved end residues are part of each CDR3. Each record gives: CDR3 length, V gene, CDR3 protein.

cdr3_length: 13
v_call: TRBV7-2
cdr3_aa: CASSLARANTIYF

cdr3_length: 13
v_call: TRBV20-1
cdr3_aa: CSASRTGDYGYTF

cdr3_length: 13
v_call: TRBV20-1
cdr3_aa: CSAPYGGASGYTF

cdr3_length: 12
v_call: TRBV29-1
cdr3_aa: CSVLQIQETQYF

cdr3_length: 14
v_call: TRBV9
cdr3_aa: CASSVMGGLETQYF

cdr3_length: 15
v_call: TRBV20-1
cdr3_aa: CSARDWRRGDNEQFF

cdr3_length: 14
v_call: TRBV29-1
cdr3_aa: CSVNGGGIQETQYF

cdr3_length: 13
v_call: TRBV11-2
cdr3_aa: CASGPGQPCEQYF

cdr3_length: 11
v_call: TRBV9
cdr3_aa: CASSGLGPQYF

cdr3_length: 13
v_call: TRBV5-1
cdr3_aa: CASSWSELDTQYF

cdr3_length: 13
v_call: TRBV29-1
cdr3_aa: CSVVRGGGYEQYF

cdr3_length: 14
v_call: TRBV3-1
cdr3_aa: CASSPRWGGETQYF

cdr3_length: 15
v_call: TRBV27
cdr3_aa: CASSAIGSGANVLTF

cdr3_length: 17
v_call: TRBV5-1
cdr3_aa: CASRYVGVAGGRDTQYF

cdr3_length: 15
v_call: TRBV7-3
cdr3_aa: CASSPLAGPYNEQFF

cdr3_length: 13
v_call: TRBV20-1
cdr3_aa: CSAFSSGANVLTF

cdr3_length: 16
v_call: TRBV20-1
cdr3_aa: CSAVRDRGSKFYEQYF

cdr3_length: 16
v_call: TRBV2
cdr3_aa: CASSEGVDRGKYEQYF

cdr3_length: 15
v_call: TRBV10-1
cdr3_aa: CASSRDRGNTGELFF

cdr3_length: 16
v_call: TRBV27
cdr3_aa: CASSLQGGVSSDTQYF

cdr3_length: 13
v_call: TRBV29-1
cdr3_aa: CSVGGGDGKTQYF

cdr3_length: 11
v_call: TRBV6-1
cdr3_aa: CASHRDYGYTF

cdr3_length: 14
v_call: TRBV12-3/TRBV12-4
cdr3_aa: CASSVGRSNSPLHF

cdr3_length: 15
v_call: TRBV19
cdr3_aa: CASSTSAAGGQPQHF

cdr3_length: 14
v_call: TRBV10-3
cdr3_aa: CAISPGTASYEQYF

cdr3_length: 14
v_call: TRBV12-3/TRBV12-4
cdr3_aa: CASSSLDRPGWQFF

cdr3_length: 13
v_call: TRBV29-1
cdr3_aa: CSVREGTSYEQYF

cdr3_length: 15
v_call: TRBV7-9
cdr3_aa: CASSLAGGRTDTQYF

cdr3_length: 17
v_call: TRBV20-1
cdr3_aa: CSASGTSGAEAKNIQYF

cdr3_length: 13
v_call: TRBV9
cdr3_aa: CASSVGRTDEQYF

cdr3_length: 18
v_call: TRBV7-2
cdr3_aa: CASSLVMATGGLYTEAFF

cdr3_length: 17
v_call: TRBV4-3
cdr3_aa: CASSQVLSAGAGGELFF

cdr3_length: 15
v_call: TRBV2
cdr3_aa: CASRPQGRSGNTIYF

cdr3_length: 15
v_call: TRBV6-1
cdr3_aa: CASTDRVSSYNEQFF

cdr3_length: 12
v_call: TRBV5-1
cdr3_aa: CASSPTGETQYF